This TCR beta chain was sequenced in a study of regulatory T cells in long-lasting Graves disease. Time point meaning: newly diagnosed GD, antithyroid drugs for less than 3 months. Extracted PBMC RNA gave rise to the TCR library. The authors built TCR beta libraries using iRepertoire HTBI primers and Arm-PCR of CDR3 regions. TCRdb reanalysed the multiplex PCR reads using MiXCR and keeps one entry per CDR3 protein. The data contain about 210,000 distinct CDR3 sequences, approximately 18% of them singletons. Germline CDR1 SNHLY, CDR2 FYNNEI. The CDR3 spans 16 residues. V dropped 6 bases and J dropped 4 bases, with 19 bases sitting between them. The sample holds many counts of this clonotype. This sample also appeared in a second study, on T cells in Graves' hyperthyroidism and ophthalmopathy. From that report: Calling Graves' hyperthyroidism stable meant ophthalmopathy did not progress within 18 months. Criteria for exclusion of patients were uncontrolled infection, other autoimmune disease, pregnancy or lactation. RT-PCR in the first round (using the HTBI primer set) targeted the TCR CDR3.

This specimen consisted of peripheral blood mononuclear cells (PBMCs), obtained at new diagnosis, from a patient treated with antithyroid drugs. The rearrangement joins TRBV2 to TRBJ1-5; weak D call: TRBD1 (6 bases). The TCR was taken from a woman aged 25 to 39 with Graves disease. The CDR3 reads CASRRGAGEGNQPQHF. The CDR3 nucleotides are TGTGCCAGCAGGAGGGGAGCAGGGGAAGGAAATCAGCCCCAGCATTTT.